The 30 T cell receptor beta chains below were found in one sample sequenced in a study of identical twins. Each CDR3 protein gets one entry after TCRdb re-called the 5' RACE reads with MiXCR. The data contain about 1.7 million distinct CDR3 sequences, about 30% of them seen just once; the ten biggest clones take up around 0.25%. Sequencing was performed on cord blood. The receptors originated from a newborn girl in good health.

As DNA, the CDR3 is TGTGCCATCTCCCCCAATGTCCCCCGAGTTACGGAAGGGGATGGAGGCTACACCTTC. Translated: CAISPNVPRVTEGDGGYTF. This chain links TRBV10-3 with TRBJ1-2; D is perhaps TRBD1 (5 bases). The CDR3 loop spans 19 amino acids. Germline CDR1 is ENHRY and CDR2 is SYGVKD. The germline V and J ends were trimmed by 8 bases and 8 bases, with 36 bases remaining between them.

This clonotype was counted between two and nine times. The rearrangement links TRBV5-4 to TRBJ1-2; a possible D gene is TRBD1 (5 bases). V lost 1 base and J lost 7, with 23 bases in between. Germline V CDR1 and CDR2: SGHNT, YYREEE (reference sequence). The CDR3 loop spans 17 amino acids. The CDR3 nucleotides are TGTGCCAGCAGCTTGATCGGGACCGACCCAGTACTACGTGGCTACACCTTC. It codes for CASSLIGTDPVLRGYTF.

In its sample, this clonotype was seen a few times. The chain carries TRBV20-1 and TRBJ2-1; 9 positions agree with TRBD2. CDR1 and CDR2 (germline): DFQATT, SNEGSKA (reference sequence). The V segment lost 5 bases and the J segment 7 bases; nucleotides outside the gene matches: 12. The CDR3 has 15 residues. CDR3 in amino acids: CSADRKLAGSNEQFF. The CDR3 DNA follows: TGCAGTGCTGACAGAAAGCTAGCGGGAAGTAATGAGCAGTTCTTC.

In its sample, this clonotype was seen a few times. For the CDR3, the DNA is TGCAGTGCTCACAGGGGGAGCGAGCAGTACTTC. As protein: CSAHRGSEQYF. The chain is built from TRBV20-1 and TRBJ2-7, with 8 bases lining up with TRBD1. Germline CDR1 and CDR2: DFQATT and SNEGSKA (reference sequence). J gave up 6 bases and V 5 bases, and 3 bases lay outside the gene matches. The CDR3 consists of 11 residues.

The chain combines TRBV28 with TRBJ2-2, with 8 bases fitting TRBD2. The CDR3 is 14 residues long. The V and J ends lost 9 bases and 5 bases, in that order; junction bases with no gene match: 8. The germline gives CDR1 MDHEN, CDR2 SYDVKM. The DNA for the CDR3 is TGTGCCAGTATCCACGGGAGGGAAACCGGGGAGCTGTTTTTT. Its translation is CASIHGRETGELFF.

The rearrangement uses TRBV7-2 and TRBJ2-4; D possibly corresponds to TRBD1 (6 bases). There are 15 residues in the CDR3. Germline lookup yields CDR1 SGHTA and CDR2 FQGNSA. V was cut by 2 bases and J by 6 bases, with 14 bases left in between. CDR3 sequence (DNA): TGTGCCAGCAGCTTATCGAAGGGGGTTACAAACATTCAGTACTTC. It translates to CASSLSKGVTNIQYF.

The chain recombines TRBV20-1 with TRBJ1-2; 8 positions match TRBD1. The germline V gene encodes CDR1 DFQATT and CDR2 SNEGSKA (reference sequence). V was pared by 8 bases and J by 1 base, with 6 bases of the junction left unmatched. CDR3 length equals 13 residues. The CDR3 here is CSPGQAINYGYTF. For the CDR3, the DNA is TGCAGTCCGGGACAGGCGATTAACTATGGCTACACCTTC.

In the case of this clonotype: Just one base apart from a much larger clone, this may be a read error. The V and J genes are TRBV29-1 and TRBJ2-3; the D is unclear. Germline V gives CDR1 SQVTM, CDR2 ANQGSEA. The CDR3 is 15 amino acids. Trimming shortened V by 4 bases and J by 1 base, and 15 bases separated the two germline ends. The CDR3 coding sequence is TGCAGCGTTGTGGAAGGGATGGTACGCACAGATACGCAGTATTTT. Its translation: CSVVEGMVRTDTQYF.

The rearrangement uses TRBV6-5 and TRBJ2-3; a possible D gene is TRBD2 (6 bases). Germline V gives CDR1 MNHEY, CDR2 SVGAGI. CDR3 length: 12 amino acids. Trimming pared 6 bases from V and 6 bases from J, leaving 10 bases between. CDR3 sequence: CASRERVDTQYF. CDR3 DNA: TGTGCCAGCAGGGAGCGGGTGGATACGCAGTATTTT.

V usage is TRBV27 and J usage is TRBJ2-1, with a possible D match to TRBD2 (6 bases). Trimming stripped 2 bases from V and 9 bases from J, with 11 bases between. CDR3 length: 13 residues. Germline assignment: CDR1 MNHEY and CDR2 SMNVEV (reference sequence). CDR3 DNA: TGTGCCAGCAGTTTAACTAGCAATGGTGAGCAGTTCTTC. Translation gives CASSLTSNGEQFF.

The rearrangement links TRBV5-1 to TRBJ2-3; D is unresolved. There are 13 residues in the CDR3. Trimming took off 1 base at V and 4 bases at J, with 7 bases between the two ends. The germline V gene has CDR1 SGHRS and CDR2 YFSETQ. The CDR3 sequence is CASSLPNSDTQYF. The DNA for the CDR3 is TGCGCCAGCAGCTTGCCTAACTCAGATACGCAGTATTTT.

The chain recombines TRBV20-1 with TRBJ1-5; 7 bases line up with TRBD1. Trimming took 4 bases from V and 0 from J; bases not matched to a gene: 9. The germline V gene encodes CDR1 DFQATT and CDR2 SNEGSKA (reference sequence). This CDR3 has 16 amino acids. DNA of the CDR3: TGCAGTGCTATAGGACAGGAAACATATAGCAATCAGCCCCAGCATTTT. This translates into CSAIGQETYSNQPQHF.

The chain employs TRBV20-1 and TRBJ2-1; no reliable D call. Germline V gene sequence: CDR1 DFQATT, CDR2 SNEGSKA (reference sequence). With 3 bases removed from V and 1 base from J, the gap between germline ends came to 10 bases. The CDR3 runs 14 residues. The CDR3 loop is CSASQAKSYNEQFF. CDR3 DNA sequence: TGCAGTGCTAGTCAAGCGAAGTCCTACAATGAGCAGTTCTTC.

This clonotype was seen a few times. CDR3 in DNA: TGTGCCAGCAGTGAAATGCTAGCGGCCCCTAATGAGCAGTTCTTC. Translating it yields CASSEMLAAPNEQFF. The rearrangement uses TRBV2 and TRBJ2-1, with TRBD2 matching 7 bases. V was pared by 2 bases and J by 7 bases, with 8 bases of the junction left unmatched. The CDR3 length is 15 residues. Looked up from germline, CDR1 is SNHLY and CDR2 is FYNNEI. Drawing the rest from reference TRBV2 and TRBJ2-1, the complete variable domain is EPEVTQTPSHQVTQMGQEVILRCVPISNHLYFYWYRQILGQKVEFLVSFYNNEISEKSEIFDDQFSVERPDGSNFTLKIRSTKLEDSAMYFCASSEMLAAPNEQFFGPGTRLTVL.

This clonotype has a handful of counts. V is TRBV2 and J is TRBJ2-5, with TRBD2 as a possible D gene (5 bases). There are 15 residues in the CDR3. The germline V and J ends were trimmed by 1 base and 2 bases, with 11 bases remaining between them. CDR1 is SNHLY, CDR2 FYNNEI, per germline. CDR3 region: CASSEEAGIQETQYF. CDR3 bases: TGTGCCAGCAGTGAAGAGGCCGGGATTCAAGAGACCCAGTACTTC.

V usage is TRBV20-1 and J usage is TRBJ2-1; 11 positions agree with TRBD1. The J call may be wrong; the DNA end is better matched by TRBJ2-7. Germline CDR1 DFQATT, CDR2 SNEGSKA (reference sequence). The length of the CDR3 is 14 residues. CDR3 bases: TGCAGTGCCTCCGGGACAGGGGGATACAATGAGCAGTACTTC. Its translation is CSASGTGGYNEQYF.

This clonotype appeared a few times. This sequence joins TRBV7-9 and TRBJ2-2; D call uncertain. The ends were cut back, 1 base at V and 2 bases at J, with 8 bases in the middle. CDR1 is SEHNR, CDR2 FQNEAQ, per germline (reference sequence). The CDR3 contains 15 residues. CDR3 in amino acids: CASSLEWGNTGELFF. The DNA of the CDR3 is TGTGCCAGCAGCTTAGAGTGGGGAAACACCGGGGAGCTGTTTTTT.

This clonotype was detected only a few times. This chain uses TRBV20-1 with TRBJ2-7, with TRBD1 identical over 9 bases. The V gene's germline CDR1 is DFQATT and CDR2 SNEGSKA (reference sequence). V lost 5 bases, J lost 4 bases, and 6 bases stayed unmatched. The CDR3 is 13 residues long. CDR3 region: CSALSTGGYEQYF. The CDR3, as DNA: TGCAGTGCTTTGTCGACAGGGGGGTACGAGCAGTACTTC.

This sequence joins TRBV29-1 and TRBJ2-7; 7 bases match TRBD1. This CDR3 region has 11 residues. Germline CDR1 and CDR2: SQVTM and ANQGSEA. CDR3 in amino acids: CNVPLGQEQYF. CDR3 sequence (DNA): TGCAACGTGCCATTGGGACAGGAGCAGTACTTC.

The gene calls are TRBV7-9 and TRBJ2-5; maybe TRBD2 (6 bases). The J call is uncertain, as TRBJ2-7 better fits the DNA end. The CDR3 spans 14 residues. CDR1 and CDR2 from the germline V gene are SEHNR and FQNEAQ (reference sequence). Here the CDR3 DNA reads TGTGCCAGCAGCTCACATTCAGGGACTTACGAGCAGTACGTC. Translating it yields CASSSHSGTYEQYV.

There are a few counts of this clonotype. The genes are TRBV5-1 and TRBJ2-7, with D maybe TRBD2 (5 bases). V lost 4 bases, J lost 0 bases, and 11 bases lay in between. Germline V lookup: CDR1 SGHRS, CDR2 YFSETQ. There are 14 residues in the CDR3. In DNA, the CDR3 is TGCGCCAGCAGCGCTCGGGGTACCTCCTACGAGCAGTACTTC. Its translation is CASSARGTSYEQYF. The full variable domain, in which reference TRBV5-1 and TRBJ2-7 provide the parts outside the CDR3, is KAGVTQTPRYLIKTRGQQVTLSCSPISGHRSVSWYQQTPGQGLQFLFEYFSETQRNKGNFPGRFSGRQFSNSRSEMNVSTLELGDSALYLCASSARGTSYEQYFGPGTRLTVT.

This clonotype has a handful of counts. The J gene is TRBJ1-5, the V gene TRBV20-1, with TRBD1 matching over 8 bases. The ends lost 1 base at V and 4 bases at J; junction bases unmatched: 6. The CDR3 runs 15 residues. The V gene's germline CDR1 is DFQATT and CDR2 SNEGSKA (reference sequence). The CDR3 DNA sequence: TGCAGTGCTAGAGTAGTGACAGGGGTAAATCAGCCCCAGCATTTT. This encodes CSARVVTGVNQPQHF.

The chain has TRBV12-3 or TRBV12-4 and TRBJ2-1; 10 bases are shared with TRBD2. V lost 1 base and J lost 8; bases outside the gene matches: 5. This CDR3 has 15 amino acids. CDR3 residues: CASSLGAGGPDEQFF. The CDR3 nucleotides read TGTGCCAGCAGTTTAGGAGCGGGAGGGCCGGATGAGCAGTTCTTC.

This clonotype was found a few times. This chain connects TRBV29-1 to TRBJ1-4; the match to TRBD1 covers 10 bases. This CDR3 has 13 residues. CDR1 is SQVTM, CDR2 ANQGSEA, per germline. The junction had 1 base not matched to a gene; V was cut back by 5 bases and J by 4 bases. The chain's CDR3 is CSVRTGGNEKLFF. Written as DNA, the CDR3 is TGCAGCGTTCGGACAGGGGGTAATGAAAAACTGTTTTTT.

J is TRBJ2-1 and V is TRBV7-2; D ambiguous. The CDR3 spans 15 residues. V shed 2 bases and J shed 2 bases, with 10 bases lying between them. The germline V gene has CDR1 SGHTA and CDR2 FQGNSA. The CDR3 DNA is TGTGCCAGCAGCTTATTCGGGCTAGCCTACAATGAGCAGTTCTTC. Amino acid sequence: CASSLFGLAYNEQFF.

The J gene is TRBJ2-7, the V gene TRBV29-1; 14 bases fit TRBD2. From germline, CDR1 is SQVTM and CDR2 ANQGSEA. The CDR3 runs 14 residues. The trim removed 3 bases at V and 7 bases at J, leaving 5 bases unmatched. CDR3 amino acids: CSVERTSGRNEQYF. Here the CDR3 DNA reads TGCAGCGTTGAGAGGACTAGCGGGAGGAATGAGCAGTACTTC.

V usage is TRBV18 and J usage is TRBJ1-5; D unresolved. The CDR3 totals 14 residues. V lost 5 bases, J lost 1 base, and 9 bases lay in between. Germline values: CDR1 KGHSH, CDR2 LQKENI. The DNA for the CDR3 is TGTGCCAGCTCATTCGAGGCAAGCAATCAGCCCCAGCATTTT. Residues: CASSFEASNQPQHF.

This clonotype was counted a single time. Just one base apart from a much larger clone, this may be a read error. V usage is TRBV10-3 and J usage is TRBJ1-2; TRBD1 matches at 7 bases. The CDR3 runs to 14 residues. Germline-derived CDR1 and CDR2 are ENHRY and SYGVKD. CDR3 region: CVISESTGRYGYTF. In nucleotides, the CDR3 is TGTGTCATCAGTGAGTCGACAGGGAGGTATGGCTACACCTTC.

This clonotype was counted a few times. V is TRBV20-1 and J is TRBJ2-7; D is perhaps TRBD1 (6 bases). The CDR3 is 14 amino acids. Looked up from germline, CDR1 is DFQATT and CDR2 is SNEGSKA (reference sequence). V lost 6 bases and J 2 bases, leaving 17 bases between the germline ends. The CDR3 sequence: CSAHPRDKPYEQYF. The CDR3 coding sequence is TGCAGTGCGCACCCCCGGGACAAACCCTACGAGCAGTACTTC.

This clonotype was detected ten times or more. At one of its ends the junction is not consistent with the germline gene, which may arise from a read error. This sequence joins TRBV5-1 and TRBJ2-3; the match to TRBD2 covers 11 bases. Germline loops: CDR1 SGHRS, CDR2 YFSETQ. The CDR3 has 15 amino acids. CDR3 loop: CASSSLAGGTDTQYF. DNA of the CDR3: TGTGCCAGCAGCTCACTAGCGGGGGGCACAGATACGCAGTATTTT.